Listed here is a single TCR beta chain. Its specificity is not known. These data are taken from a study of identical twins. Study-wide results and caveats: Modeled out-of-frame TCR alpha sharing in monozygotic twins fell below observed levels.

CDR1 is SGHRS and CDR2 is YFSETQ in the germline V gene. The CDR3 has 16 amino acids. Trimming removed 1 base from V and 4 bases from J; junction bases left unmatched: 5. TCRdb re-derived calls from the 5' RACE reads in MiXCR, one entry per CDR3 protein. The sample holds some 320,000 distinct CDR3 sequences, more than 9% seen once. The data were also submitted as part of a second study, on yellow fever vaccine responses in identical twins. Per that paper: In identical twins, vaccine T cell responses appeared partly shared and partly individual.

This chain links TRBV5-1 with TRBJ2-5; 12 nucleotides align to TRBD2. The receptor's source is a woman under 30 in good health. The sequenced material came from CD8+ T cells sorted from blood. The CDR3 region has the DNA TGCGCCAGCAGCTTGTCCCTAGCGGGGGGGCCAGAGACCCAGTACTTC. Translated: CASSLSLAGGPETQYF.